Included here is one TCR beta chain sequence, with context. In its sample, this clone was seen once. Its antigen remains undetermined. No qualities accompany the bases; no much larger clone lies one base away. This record comes from a study of shared clonotypes between healthy human individuals (dated by TCRdb to about 2020). Notes on the research overall: Three men and two women, aged 18 to 49 years, made up the cohort. Leukapheresis yielded between about 0.8 and 8.9 billion PBMCs per donor. Per donor, three plates each were used for CD4 naive and CD4 memory, two for CD8 naive, and one for CD8 memory. To increase sequencing depth and limit assay-specific biases, TCR repertoire library preparation and sequencing were carried out by different laboratories using diverse techniques. To estimate repertoire size and how much clonotypes are shared between individuals, the study performed deep sequencing of blood TCR repertoires from a handful of healthy adults.

Beyond this particular receptor, the publication reports: Rarefaction of sorted-subset datasets indicated incomplete sequencing despite the large sequencing depth. Based on pairwise subsampling, the degree of clonotype sharing among donors was expected to be affected by sequencing depth. Sampling was restricted to blood, and TCR repertoires in tissues likely differ from the TCR repertoires found in blood. Compared with non-shared clonotypes, the clonotypes found in all four sorted-subset donors had higher generation probabilities. When several donors were compared, the shared fraction of clonotypes was 5% to 6.5% for naive CD4, around 3.5% for naive CD8, about 2.5% for memory CD4, and 0.4% for memory CD8. The genetic and exposure-history diversity represented was limited by the small number of donors. Larger estimated clonotype richness was generally found for naive subsets than for memory subsets.

Donors were healthy HIV-negative adults with no recently reported acute infections or vaccinations. Only Caucasian adults living in Nashville, Tennessee, USA were represented among the donors. CD4+ T cells were enriched by magnetic negative selection, after which naive cells were positively selected on CD45RA and the negative fraction was taken as the memory subset. Blood was obtained by leukapheresis, after which PBMCs were separated by Ficoll-Histopaque density gradient centrifugation and cryopreserved in liquid nitrogen vapor phase. Analytical flow cytometry was used to check the purity and quantity of each magnetically sorted T cell population. From each sorted fraction, genomic DNA was isolated and quantified by UV absorbance on a Nanodrop 2000c. Using the deep immunoSEQ assay, multiplex PCR amplified TCR CDR3 regions from genomic DNA. Extracted genomic DNA from each cell subset was distributed evenly across all wells of several immunoSEQ 96-well plates, and each plate was treated as a replicate. For sorted subsets, each replicate PCR was loaded with roughly 200 ng genomic DNA, equivalent to about 30,000 T cell genomes. Purified libraries were measured with a Qubit 3.0 fluorometer, size-checked on a Bioanalyzer 2100, and measured again with the KAPA Library Quantification kit. Every immunoSEQ 96-well plate was sequenced on a separate single-read 150-cycle Illumina NextSeq 550 flow cell. The original pipeline was this. Because the immunoSEQ output held only junctional sequences and lacked quality scores, the filtering could not match the filtering applied to full-length reads. Sequences were annotated with PyIR, a Python wrapper for IgBLAST v1.9, and V/J genes and CDR3 were assigned using IMGT germline references. Reads were filtered out if the reads had weak V/J assignments (E-value above 1e-6), no CDR3, stop codons, out-of-frame junctions, or ambiguous translated residues. V3J clonotypes were defined as sequences sharing the same inferred V gene, J gene, and CDR3 amino acid sequence. Percentage overlap between repertoires was computed as shared unique clonotypes divided by the size of the smaller repertoire. Repertoire richness was assessed with RTK rarefaction, the Chao1 estimator, and Recon v2.1 estimates of unobserved clonotypes. OLGA was used to compute generation probabilities for all TCRbeta clonotypes that the gDNA method yielded from a handful of donors. In TCRdb, the immuneACCESS table is reduced to in-frame sequences with V and J assigned. These tables do not hold every clone; where another copy was compared, an unresolved V gene accounts for under half, and the others remain unexplained. The V and J calls and clone size come from that table; D and trimming were worked out from the DNA. For this sample the table gives about 2.5 million clones, of which 85% to 95% were detected only once. The ten biggest clones cover 0.37% of the sample.

The source of this sequence is a man aged 18 to 30 in good health. Some clones in this sample may be carry-over from other donors' samples. Sequenced sample: naive CD4+ T cells from PBMCs. The label giving this sample's cell subset or site can be read as: CD45RA+ positively selected.

The DNA sequence is given as TGTGCCTGGAGTGTACAAGGGCTCGGAAACACCATATATTTT. This gives the protein CAWSVQGLGNTIYF. The sequence links TRBV30 to TRBJ1-3; no D gene is confidently identified. The CDR3 runs 14 residues from the cysteine to the phenylalanine. Only CDR3 DNA is held: 42 bases, read in frame from base 1. CDR1 and CDR2 are drawn from the germline V gene (reference sequence): GTSNPN, SVGIG. V is shortened by 0 bases, J by 4 bases, and the region joining them spans 10 bases. Reference TRBV30 and TRBJ1-3 proteins supply the regions before and after the CDR3; the full variable domain is: SQTIHQWPATLVQPVGSPLSLECTVEGTSNPNLYWYRQAAGRGLQLLFYSVGIGQISSEVPQNLSASRPQDRQFILSSKKLLLSDSGFYLCAWSVQGLGNTIYFGEGSWLTVV.